This T cell receptor beta chain was recorded in a study of identical twins. The donors were all healthy and Caucasian. TCRdb re-called the 5' RACE reads with MiXCR, one entry per CDR3 protein. The sample has a few hundred thousand distinct CDR3 sequences, roughly 10% seen once. The study, taken as a whole, reports: Models predicted too little out-of-frame TCR alpha sharing in monozygotic twins.

V was clipped by 6 bases and J by 1 base, with 16 bases between them. The germline CDR1 and CDR2 sequences are MNHEY and SVGAGI. The CDR3 runs to 16 residues. Comment on this clonotype: What it recognizes is unknown.

The sequenced sample consisted of naive T cells sorted from blood. The origin of this receptor is a woman between 50 and 59 years old in good health. The chain joins TRBV6-5 to TRBJ2-1; possibly TRBD2 for D (5 bases). The CDR3 protein is CASSGEAGGSYNEQFF. In DNA form, the CDR3 reads TGTGCCAGCAGCGGCGAGGCGGGTGGTTCCTACAATGAGCAGTTCTTC.